Reported below is one T cell receptor (beta chain). Its antigen remains undetermined. Per-base quality was not reported, and no clone a single base away is much larger than it. From the germline V gene, CDR1 is MGHRA and CDR2 is YSYEKL. V and J lose 0 bases and 1 base, and a span of 6 bases separates them. The CDR3 covers 14 residues, taking in both the cysteine and the phenylalanine. Just CDR3 DNA is preserved here, 42 bases in frame from base 1. The donors were included in the validation cohort of roughly 130 subjects, a group kept apart from the approximately 700-subject first cohort. The method was the immunoSEQ multiplex PCR assay. Per the source publication's procedure: To diagnose cytomegalovirus status from the catalog of TCR beta chain sequences, a statistical classification framework was built. TCRdb re-hosts the immuneACCESS table, in-frame sequences only. Its copies lack some clones; in the studies checked, an unresolved V gene accounts for under half of them, and the cause for the rest is not known. D and trimming come from the DNA, and the V and J calls and clone size come from that table. The sample contains roughly 60,000 clones, approximately 95% of them found a single time. Roughly 6% of the sample is in the top ten clones.

These data come from a study of cytomegalovirus exposure and HLA in healthy donors (dated by TCRdb to 2015 to 2018). Notes on the research overall: According to a later analysis, one platform produced both the approximately 110 validation repertoires and the approximately 670 repertoires of the first cohort. A separate validation cohort of over 95 different subjects was used in addition to the approximately 640-subject first cohort. The study combined high-throughput TCR immunosequencing, statistical association of individual TCRs with disease status, and machine learning to predict cytomegalovirus infection status. The aim of the study was to test whether cataloging public T cell receptors could identify signatures of past pathogen exposure.

Here is what the overall study found, with its caveats: Cytomegalovirus status was reported to be diagnosed by the classifier with high specificity and sensitivity in both the original and validation cohorts. The study gave a list of some 150 TCR beta chains associated with cytomegalovirus. In a later analysis, TCRs clustered in the first cohort were found to also tend to co-occur in the 130 or so validation repertoires, with approximately 95% of cluster scores above 0. All 120 or so repertoires were used to score co-occurrence in the validation cohort in a later analysis, because that analysis had no HLA typing for the cohort. In vitro tests confirmed that three of the cytomegalovirus-associated TCR beta chains recognize cytomegalovirus antigens. Most TCR sequences were seen in very few donors, while some public TCRs were found in many individuals. It was suggested by the authors that the approach could potentially be generalized to other disease states and immunological phenotypes.

The material sequenced was PBMCs. This sequence originates from a woman aged 18 to 35 in good health and CMV-seropositive. The rearrangement combines TRBV4-1 with TRBJ1-2; the D gene remains uncertain. The CDR3 amino acid sequence is: CASSQDPFNYGYTF. In nucleotides, the sequence is TGCGCCAGCAGCCAAGATCCGTTTAACTATGGCTACACCTTC.